This T cell receptor (beta chain) originates from a study of Ad26.COV2.S vaccination and SARS-CoV-2 variants. Sequenced by immunoSEQ multiplex PCR; TCRdb stores in-frame clones only, minus some. The sample includes hundreds of thousands of clones, about 87% of them seen just once. Specified treatment: some 20 received Ad26.COV2.S at low or high dose, single or two shots; several received placebo; per-sample allocation not given. At day 63 after the first vaccine or placebo injection, samples were drawn. The CDR3 totals 11 residues. Trimming cost V 5 bases and J 10 bases; bases outside gene matches: 4. From germline, CDR1 is KGHSH and CDR2 LQKENI.

This clonotype originated in a person between 18 and 65 years old who received the Ad26.COV2.S COVID-19 vaccine or a placebo. The rearrangement links TRBV18 to TRBJ1-2, with 7 nucleotides matching TRBD1. The source was peripheral blood, collected in a trial of Ad26.COV2.S vaccine versus placebo. The CDR3 reads CASSDRETYTF. The CDR3 DNA is TGTGCCAGCTCAGACAGGGAGACCTACACCTTC.